This T cell receptor (beta chain) was documented in a study of T cells in Graves' hyperthyroidism and ophthalmopathy. Germline lookup yields CDR1 LGHDT and CDR2 YNNKEL (reference sequence). Unmatched junction bases numbered 2, after V lost 4 bases and J lost 6 bases. The CDR3 has 13 residues. Researchers took RNA transcripts and amplified the TCR beta CDR3 regions from them. TCR CDR3 underwent first-round RT-PCR with the HTBI primer set. Using its own MiXCR run on the multiplex PCR reads, TCRdb lists one record per CDR3 protein. The data contain 500,000 to 600,000 distinct CDR3 sequences, 20% of them seen just once; the ten biggest clones take up roughly 50%. Each person with ophthalmopathy scored at least 3 on the Clinical Activity Score, reached NOSPECS grade 4 or higher, and had been ill under 3 months.

The V and J genes are TRBV3-1 and TRBJ1-1; 10 bases are shared with TRBD1. Sequencing input: blood. The sequence was obtained from a man in his forties with Graves' ophthalmopathy. In DNA, the CDR3 is TGTGCCAGCAGCCCGACAGGGGGCTCTGAAGCTTTCTTT. Its protein product is CASSPTGGSEAFF. Filled out from reference TRBV3-1 and TRBJ1-1, the complete variable domain reads DTAVSQTPKYLVTQMGNDKSIKCEQNLGHDTMYWYKQDSKKFLKIMFSYNNKELIINETVPNRFSPKSPDKAHLNLHINSLELGDSAVYFCASSPTGGSEAFFGQGTRLTVV.